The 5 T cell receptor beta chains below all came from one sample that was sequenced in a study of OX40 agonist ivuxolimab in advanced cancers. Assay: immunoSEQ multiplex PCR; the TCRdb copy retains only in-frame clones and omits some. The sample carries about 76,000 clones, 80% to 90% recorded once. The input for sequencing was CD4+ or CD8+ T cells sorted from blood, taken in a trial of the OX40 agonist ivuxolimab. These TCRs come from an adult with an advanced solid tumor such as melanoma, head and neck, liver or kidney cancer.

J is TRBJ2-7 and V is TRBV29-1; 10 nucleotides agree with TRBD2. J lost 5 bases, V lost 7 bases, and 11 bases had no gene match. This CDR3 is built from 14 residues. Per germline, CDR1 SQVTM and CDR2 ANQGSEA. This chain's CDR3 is CSASKSSGSDEQYF. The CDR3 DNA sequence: TGCAGCGCCTCAAAGTCTAGCGGGAGTGACGAGCAGTACTTC.

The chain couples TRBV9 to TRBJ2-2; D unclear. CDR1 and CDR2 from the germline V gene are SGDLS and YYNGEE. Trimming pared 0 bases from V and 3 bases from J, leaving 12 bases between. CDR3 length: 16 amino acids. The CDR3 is CASSVAPSLDTGELFF. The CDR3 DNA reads TGTGCCAGCAGCGTAGCTCCTAGTTTGGACACCGGGGAGCTGTTTTTT.

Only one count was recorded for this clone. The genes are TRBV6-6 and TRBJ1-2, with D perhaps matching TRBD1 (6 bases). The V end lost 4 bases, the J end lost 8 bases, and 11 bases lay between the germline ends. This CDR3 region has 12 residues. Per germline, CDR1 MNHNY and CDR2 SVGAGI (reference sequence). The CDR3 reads CASSWDIQGYTF. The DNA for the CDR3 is TGTGCCAGCAGTTGGGACATTCAGGGCTACACCTTC.

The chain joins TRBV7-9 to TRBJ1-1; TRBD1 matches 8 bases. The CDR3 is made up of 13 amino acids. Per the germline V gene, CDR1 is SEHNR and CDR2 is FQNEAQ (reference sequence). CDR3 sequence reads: CALDRGRNTEAFF. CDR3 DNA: TGTGCACTTGACAGGGGCCGAAACACTGAAGCTTTCTTT.

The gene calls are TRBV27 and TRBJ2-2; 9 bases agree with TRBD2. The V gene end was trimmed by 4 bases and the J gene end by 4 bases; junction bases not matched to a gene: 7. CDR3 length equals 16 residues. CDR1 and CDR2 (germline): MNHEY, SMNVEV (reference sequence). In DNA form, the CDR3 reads TGTGCCAGCAGTTCCCGTCTAGCGGGGAGCACCGGGGAGCTGTTTTTT. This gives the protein CASSSRLAGSTGELFF.